This T cell receptor (beta chain) emerged from a study of blood T cell repertoires in COVID-19. Germline-derived CDR1 and CDR2 are LNHDA and SQIVND (reference sequence). V lost 5 bases, J lost 3 bases, and 10 bases lay in between. CDR3 length: 13 residues. The repertoire was sequenced with immunoSEQ multiplex PCR; TCRdb's copy has only in-frame clones and lacks some. The sample holds approximately 200,000 clones, more than 65% seen once. The rearrangement joins TRBV19 to TRBJ1-1; D call uncertain. Material for sequencing was PBMCs or T cells enriched from blood (not recorded which). This sequence originates from a middle-aged man who had recovered from COVID-19. The CDR3 DNA reads TGTGCCAGTAGTCGCCGGGGTCACACTGAAGCTTTCTTT. Encoded protein: CASSRRGHTEAFF.